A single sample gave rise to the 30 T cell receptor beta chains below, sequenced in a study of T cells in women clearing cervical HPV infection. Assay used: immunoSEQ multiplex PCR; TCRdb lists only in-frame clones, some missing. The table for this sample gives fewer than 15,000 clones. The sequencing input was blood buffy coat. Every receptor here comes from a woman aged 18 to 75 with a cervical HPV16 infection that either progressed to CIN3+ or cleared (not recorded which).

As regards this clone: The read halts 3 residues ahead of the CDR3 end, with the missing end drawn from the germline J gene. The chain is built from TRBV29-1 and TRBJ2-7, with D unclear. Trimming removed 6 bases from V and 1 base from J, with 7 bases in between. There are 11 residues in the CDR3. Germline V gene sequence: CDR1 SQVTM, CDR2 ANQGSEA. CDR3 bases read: TGCAGCGTCTTGTTGTCCTACGAG. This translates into CSVLLSYE. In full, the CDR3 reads CSVLLSYEQYF.

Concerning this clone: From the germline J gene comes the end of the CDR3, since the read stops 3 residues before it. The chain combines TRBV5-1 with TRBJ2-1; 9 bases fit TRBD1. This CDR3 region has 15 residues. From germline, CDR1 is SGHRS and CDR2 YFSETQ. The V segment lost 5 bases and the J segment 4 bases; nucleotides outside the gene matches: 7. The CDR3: CASRPTGTGYNEQFF. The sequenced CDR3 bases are TGCGCCAGCAGGCCCACCGGGACAGGGTACAATGAG.

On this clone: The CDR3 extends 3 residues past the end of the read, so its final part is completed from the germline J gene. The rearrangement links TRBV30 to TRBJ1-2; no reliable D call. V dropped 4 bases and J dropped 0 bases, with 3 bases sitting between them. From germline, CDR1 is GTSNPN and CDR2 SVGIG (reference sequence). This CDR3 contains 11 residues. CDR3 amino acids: CAWTANYGYTF. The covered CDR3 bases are TGTGCCTGGACCGCTAACTATGGC.

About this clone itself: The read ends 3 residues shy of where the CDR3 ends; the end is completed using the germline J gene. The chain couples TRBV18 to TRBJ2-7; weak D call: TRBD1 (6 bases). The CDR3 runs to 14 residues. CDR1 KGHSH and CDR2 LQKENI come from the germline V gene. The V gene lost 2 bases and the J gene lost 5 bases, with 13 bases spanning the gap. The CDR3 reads CASSPGTSSDEQYF. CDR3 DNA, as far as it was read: TGTGCCAGCTCACCAGGGACATCTTCGGACGAG.

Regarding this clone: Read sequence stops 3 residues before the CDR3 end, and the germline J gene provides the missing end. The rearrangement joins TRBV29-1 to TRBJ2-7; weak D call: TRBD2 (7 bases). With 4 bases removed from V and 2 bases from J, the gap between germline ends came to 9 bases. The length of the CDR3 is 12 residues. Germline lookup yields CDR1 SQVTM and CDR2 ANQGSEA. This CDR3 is CSVAGGPYEQYF. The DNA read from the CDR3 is TGCAGCGTTGCGGGGGGCCCCTACGAG.

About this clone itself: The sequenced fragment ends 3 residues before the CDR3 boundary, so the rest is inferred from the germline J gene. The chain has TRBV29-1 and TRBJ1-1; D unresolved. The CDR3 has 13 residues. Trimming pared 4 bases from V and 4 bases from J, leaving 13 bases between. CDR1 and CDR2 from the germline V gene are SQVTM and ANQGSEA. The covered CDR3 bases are TGCAGCGTTGCTGTATGGGCCGGCACTGAA. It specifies CSVAVWAGTE. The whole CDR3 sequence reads CSVAVWAGTEAFF.

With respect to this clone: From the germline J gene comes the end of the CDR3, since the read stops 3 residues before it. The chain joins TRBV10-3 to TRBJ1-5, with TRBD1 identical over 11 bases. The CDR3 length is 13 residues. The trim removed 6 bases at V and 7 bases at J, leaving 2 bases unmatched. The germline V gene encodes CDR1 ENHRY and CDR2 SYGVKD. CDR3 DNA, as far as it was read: TGTGCCATCAGGGGACAGGGGGACCAGCCC. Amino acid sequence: CAIRGQGDQP. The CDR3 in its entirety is CAIRGQGDQPQHF.

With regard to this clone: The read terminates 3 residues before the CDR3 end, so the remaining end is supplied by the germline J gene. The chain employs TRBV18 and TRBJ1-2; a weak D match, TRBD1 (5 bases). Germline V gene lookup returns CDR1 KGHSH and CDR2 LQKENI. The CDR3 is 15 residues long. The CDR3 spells CASSPGSGLTDTYTF. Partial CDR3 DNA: TGTGCCAGCTCACCCGGGTCAGGGCTCACAGATACC. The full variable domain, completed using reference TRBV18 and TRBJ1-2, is NAGVMQNPRHLVRRRGQEARLRCSPMKGHSHVYWYRQLPEEGLKFMVYLQKENIIDESGMPKERFSAEFPKEGPSILRIQQVVRGDSAAYFCASSPGSGLTDTYTFGSGTRLTVV.

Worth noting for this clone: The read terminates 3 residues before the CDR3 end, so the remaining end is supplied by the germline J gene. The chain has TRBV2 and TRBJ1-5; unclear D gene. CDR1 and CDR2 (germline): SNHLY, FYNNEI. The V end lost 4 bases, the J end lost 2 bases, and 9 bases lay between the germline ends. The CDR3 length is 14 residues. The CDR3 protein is CASSAEGGNQPQHF. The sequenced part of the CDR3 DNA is TGTGCCAGCAGTGCCGAGGGTGGCAATCAGCCC. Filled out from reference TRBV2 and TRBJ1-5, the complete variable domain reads EPEVTQTPSHQVTQMGQEVILRCVPISNHLYFYWYRQILGQKVEFLVSFYNNEISEKSEIFDDQFSVERPDGSNFTLKIRSTKLEDSAMYFCASSAEGGNQPQHFGDGTRLSIL.

CDR3 DNA (partial): TGCAGTGCTAGAGATAAGGGCCCTGAA. This sequence encodes CSARDKGPE. The whole CDR3 region reads CSARDKGPEAFF. The chain combines TRBV20-1 with TRBJ1-1; no clear D gene. The CDR3 end lies 3 residues beyond the end of the read and is filled in from the germline J gene. The CDR3 spans 12 residues. Trimming cost V 0 bases and J 6 bases, with 8 bases left between them. Germline V lookup: CDR1 DFQATT, CDR2 SNEGSKA (reference sequence).

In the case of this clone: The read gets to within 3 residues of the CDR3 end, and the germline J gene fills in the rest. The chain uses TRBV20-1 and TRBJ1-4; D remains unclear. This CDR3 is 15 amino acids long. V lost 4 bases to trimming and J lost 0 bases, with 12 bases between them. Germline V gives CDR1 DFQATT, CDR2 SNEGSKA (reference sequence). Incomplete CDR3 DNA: TGCAGTGCTATGGAGAAGCGTGCAACTAATGAAAAA. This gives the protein CSAMEKRATNEK. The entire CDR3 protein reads CSAMEKRATNEKLFF.

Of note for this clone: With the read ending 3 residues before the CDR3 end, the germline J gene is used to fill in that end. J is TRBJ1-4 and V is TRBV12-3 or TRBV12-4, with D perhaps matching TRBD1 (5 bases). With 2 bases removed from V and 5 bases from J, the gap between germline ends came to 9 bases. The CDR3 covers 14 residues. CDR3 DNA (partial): TGTGCCAGCAGTTTAAGGGGCATGAATGAAAAA. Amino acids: CASSLRGMNEK. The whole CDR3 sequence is CASSLRGMNEKLFF.

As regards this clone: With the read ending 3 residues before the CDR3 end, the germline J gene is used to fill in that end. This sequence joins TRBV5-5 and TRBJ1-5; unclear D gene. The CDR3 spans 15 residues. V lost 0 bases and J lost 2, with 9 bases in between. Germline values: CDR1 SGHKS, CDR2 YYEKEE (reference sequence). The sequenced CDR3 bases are TGTGCCAGCAGCTTGGATTGGTCGGGCAATCAGCCC. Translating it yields CASSLDWSGNQP. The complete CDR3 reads CASSLDWSGNQPQHF.

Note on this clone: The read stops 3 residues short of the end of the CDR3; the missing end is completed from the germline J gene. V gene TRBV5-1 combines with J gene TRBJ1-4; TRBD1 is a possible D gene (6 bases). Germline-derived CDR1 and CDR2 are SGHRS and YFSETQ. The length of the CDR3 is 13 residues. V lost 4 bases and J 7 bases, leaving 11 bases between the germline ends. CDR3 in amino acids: CASSLQGREKLFF. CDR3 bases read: TGCGCCAGCAGCCTACAGGGACGTGAAAAA.

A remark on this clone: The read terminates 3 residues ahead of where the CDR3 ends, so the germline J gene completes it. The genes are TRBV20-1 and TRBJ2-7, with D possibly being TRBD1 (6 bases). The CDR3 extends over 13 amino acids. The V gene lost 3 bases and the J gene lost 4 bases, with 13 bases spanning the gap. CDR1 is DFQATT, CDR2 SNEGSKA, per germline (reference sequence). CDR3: CSASFTGQYEQYF. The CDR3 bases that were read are TGCAGTGCTAGCTTCACCGGACAGTACGAG.

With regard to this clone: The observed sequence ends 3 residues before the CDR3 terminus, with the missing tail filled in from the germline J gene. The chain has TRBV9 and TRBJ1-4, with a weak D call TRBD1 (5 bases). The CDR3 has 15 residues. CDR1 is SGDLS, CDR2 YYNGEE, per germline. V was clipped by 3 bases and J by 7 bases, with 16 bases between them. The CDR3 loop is CASSEGPGDGEKLFF. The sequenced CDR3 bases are TGTGCCAGCAGCGAGGGGCCGGGGGATGGTGAAAAA.

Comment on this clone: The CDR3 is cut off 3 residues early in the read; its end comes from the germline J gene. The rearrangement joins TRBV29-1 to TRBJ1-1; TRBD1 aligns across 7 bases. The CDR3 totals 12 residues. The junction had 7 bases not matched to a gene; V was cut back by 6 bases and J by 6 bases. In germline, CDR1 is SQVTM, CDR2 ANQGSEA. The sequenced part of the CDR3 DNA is TGCAGCGTAGCGTCTCAGGGGGCTGAA. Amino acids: CSVASQGAE. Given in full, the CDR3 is CSVASQGAEAFF.

CDR3 bases read: TGTGCCAGCAGTGAACCCAGGGGGCATAGGGATGAAAAA. This encodes CASSEPRGHRDEK. The whole CDR3 sequence is CASSEPRGHRDEKLFF. The chain is built from TRBV2 and TRBJ1-4; 8 bases align to TRBD1. The read terminates 3 residues ahead of where the CDR3 ends, so the germline J gene completes it. The germline CDR1 and CDR2 sequences are SNHLY and FYNNEI. The CDR3 is made up of 16 amino acids. Trimming cost V 2 bases and J 6 bases; bases outside gene matches: 8.

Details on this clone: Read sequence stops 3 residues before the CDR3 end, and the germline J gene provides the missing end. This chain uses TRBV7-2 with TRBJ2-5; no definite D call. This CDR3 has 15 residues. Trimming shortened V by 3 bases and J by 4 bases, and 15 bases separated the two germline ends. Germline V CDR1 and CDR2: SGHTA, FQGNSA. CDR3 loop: CASSFSRGSSETQYF. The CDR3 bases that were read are TGTGCCAGCAGCTTTTCCCGTGGTAGCTCAGAGACC.

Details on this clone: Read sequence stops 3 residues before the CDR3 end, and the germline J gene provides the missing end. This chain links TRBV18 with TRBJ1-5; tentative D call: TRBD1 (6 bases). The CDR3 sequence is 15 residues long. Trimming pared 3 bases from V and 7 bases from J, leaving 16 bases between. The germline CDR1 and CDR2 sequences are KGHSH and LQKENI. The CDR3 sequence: CASSPGQSGLQPQHF. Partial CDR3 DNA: TGTGCCAGCTCACCTGGACAGTCGGGTTTGCAGCCC.

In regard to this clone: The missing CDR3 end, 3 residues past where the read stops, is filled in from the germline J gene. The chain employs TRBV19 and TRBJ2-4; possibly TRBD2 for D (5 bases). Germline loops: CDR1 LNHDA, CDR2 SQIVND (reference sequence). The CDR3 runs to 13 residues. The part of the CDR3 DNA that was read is TGTGCCAGTAGTATAGACAGTGACTATGGT. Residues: CASSIDSDYG. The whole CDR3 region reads CASSIDSDYGQYF.

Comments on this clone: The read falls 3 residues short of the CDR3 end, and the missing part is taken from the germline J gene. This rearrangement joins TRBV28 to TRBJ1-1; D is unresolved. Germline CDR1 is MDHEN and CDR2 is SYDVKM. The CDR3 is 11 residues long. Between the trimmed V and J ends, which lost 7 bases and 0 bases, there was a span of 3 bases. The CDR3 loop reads CASIMNTEAFF. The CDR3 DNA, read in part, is TGTGCCAGCATAATGAACACTGAA. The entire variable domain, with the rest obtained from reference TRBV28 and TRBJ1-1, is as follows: DVKVTQSSRYLVKRTGEKVFLECVQDMDHENMFWYRQDPGLGLRLIYFSYDVKMKEKGDIPEGYSVSREKKERFSLILESASTNQTSMYLCASIMNTEAFFGQGTRLTVV.

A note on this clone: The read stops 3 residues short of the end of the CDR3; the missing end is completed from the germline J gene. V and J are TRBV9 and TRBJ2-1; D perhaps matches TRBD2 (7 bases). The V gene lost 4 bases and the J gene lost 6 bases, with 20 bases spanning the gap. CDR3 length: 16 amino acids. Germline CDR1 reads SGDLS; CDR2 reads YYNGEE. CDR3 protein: CASSPGGGGGANEQFF. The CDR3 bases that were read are TGTGCCAGCAGCCCCGGTGGTGGTGGGGGGGCCAATGAG.

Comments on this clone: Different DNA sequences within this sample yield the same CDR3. CDR3 DNA (partial): TGTGCCAGCTCACCTGCAACAGGGCAGAGAGAGACC. Translation: CASSPATGQRET. The whole CDR3 protein is CASSPATGQRETAFF. The gene calls are TRBV18 and TRBJ1-1; possible D gene TRBD1, 6 bases. With the read ending 3 residues before the CDR3 end, the germline J gene is used to fill in that end. This CDR3 has 15 amino acids. From germline, CDR1 is KGHSH and CDR2 LQKENI. The variable domain in full, with the rest retrieved from reference TRBV18 and TRBJ1-1, is NAGVMQNPRHLVRRRGQEARLRCSPMKGHSHVYWYRQLPEEGLKFMVYLQKENIIDESGMPKERFSAEFPKEGPSILRIQQVVRGDSAAYFCASSPATGQRETAFFGQGTRLTVV.

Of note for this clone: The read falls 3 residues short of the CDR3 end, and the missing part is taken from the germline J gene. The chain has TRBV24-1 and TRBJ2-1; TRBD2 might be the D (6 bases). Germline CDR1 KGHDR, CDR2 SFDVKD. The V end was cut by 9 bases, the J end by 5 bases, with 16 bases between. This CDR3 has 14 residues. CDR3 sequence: CATGAGFGNNEQFF. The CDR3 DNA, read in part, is TGTGCCACCGGCGCGGGATTCGGGAACAATGAG.

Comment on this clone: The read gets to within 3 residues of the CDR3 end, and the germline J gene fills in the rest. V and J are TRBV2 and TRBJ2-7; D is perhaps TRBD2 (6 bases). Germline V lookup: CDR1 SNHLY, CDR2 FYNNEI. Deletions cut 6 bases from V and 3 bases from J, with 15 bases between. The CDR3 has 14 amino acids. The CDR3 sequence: CASSPTRTIYEQYF. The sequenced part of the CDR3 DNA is TGTGCCAGCAGCCCGACTAGAACCATCTACGAG.

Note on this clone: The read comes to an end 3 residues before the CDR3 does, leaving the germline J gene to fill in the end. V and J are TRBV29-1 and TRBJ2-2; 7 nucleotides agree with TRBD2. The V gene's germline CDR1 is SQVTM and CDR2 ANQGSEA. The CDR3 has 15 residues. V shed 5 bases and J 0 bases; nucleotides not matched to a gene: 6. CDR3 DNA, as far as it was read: TGCAGCGTTTCGGCAGGGAGGGCGAACACCGGGGAG. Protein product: CSVSAGRANTGE. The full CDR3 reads CSVSAGRANTGELFF.

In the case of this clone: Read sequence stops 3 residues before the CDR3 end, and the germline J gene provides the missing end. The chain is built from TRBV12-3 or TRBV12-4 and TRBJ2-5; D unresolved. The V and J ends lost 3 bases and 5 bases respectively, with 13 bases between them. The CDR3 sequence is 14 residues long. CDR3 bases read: TGTGCCAGCAGTTTGTACGGTTTGAAGGAGACC. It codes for CASSLYGLKET. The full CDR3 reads CASSLYGLKETQYF.

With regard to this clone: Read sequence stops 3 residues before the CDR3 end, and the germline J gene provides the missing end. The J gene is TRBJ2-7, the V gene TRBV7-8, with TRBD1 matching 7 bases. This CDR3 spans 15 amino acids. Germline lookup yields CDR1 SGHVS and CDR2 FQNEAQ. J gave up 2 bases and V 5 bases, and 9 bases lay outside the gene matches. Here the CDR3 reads CASSMRSGTAYEQYF. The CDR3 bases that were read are TGTGCCAGCAGCATGAGATCCGGGACAGCCTACGAG.

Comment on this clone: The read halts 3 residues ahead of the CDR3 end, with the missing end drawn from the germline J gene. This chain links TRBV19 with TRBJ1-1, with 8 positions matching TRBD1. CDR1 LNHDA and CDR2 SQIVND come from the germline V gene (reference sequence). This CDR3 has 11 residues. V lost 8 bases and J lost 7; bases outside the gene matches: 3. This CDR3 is CASRDRSEAFF. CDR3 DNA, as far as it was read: TGTGCCAGTCGGGACAGGAGTGAA. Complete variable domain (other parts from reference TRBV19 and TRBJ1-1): DGGITQSPKYLFRKEGQNVTLSCEQNLNHDAMYWYRQDPGQGLRLIYYSQIVNDFQKGDIAEGYSVSREKKESFPLTVTSAQKNPTAFYLCASRDRSEAFFGQGTRLTVV.